Each of the 11 T cell receptor beta chains below was sequenced from the same sample in a study of early T cells in non-severe SARS-CoV-2 infection. TCRdb passed the 5' RACE reads through MiXCR, listing each CDR3 protein once. The sample lists roughly 51,000 distinct CDR3 sequences, around 6% occurring once. The sample consisted of whole blood, taken at baseline. The receptors stem from an adult who was a healthcare worker with PCR-confirmed SARS-CoV-2 infection or an uninfected control (not recorded which).

This clonotype was observed many times. The chain uses TRBV4-3 and TRBJ2-3; TRBD1 is a possible D gene (5 bases). Germline CDR1 LGHNA, CDR2 YSLEER. Trimming took 1 base from V and 4 from J, leaving 18 bases between them. The CDR3 sequence is 17 residues long. CDR3: CASSQGLGRAFADTQYF. The CDR3 bases are TGCGCCAGCAGCCAAGGGCTTGGCAGGGCTTTTGCAGATACGCAGTATTTT.

This clonotype was seen many times. The J gene is TRBJ2-7, the V gene TRBV7-2; 8 bases align to TRBD1. The CDR3 covers 14 residues. The trim removed 3 bases at V and 1 base at J, leaving 2 bases unmatched. The germline V gene encodes CDR1 SGHTA and CDR2 FQGNSA. DNA of the CDR3: TGTGCCAGCAGCTTGACAGGGGTATCCTACGAGCAGTACTTC. It yields the protein CASSLTGVSYEQYF.

This clonotype was seen a few times. The chain joins TRBV4-3 to TRBJ2-7; a possible D gene is TRBD2 (5 bases). Trimming removed 0 bases from V and 0 bases from J, with 12 bases in between. From germline, CDR1 is LGHNA and CDR2 YSLEER. This CDR3 has 16 residues. CDR3 nucleotide sequence: TGCGCCAGCAGCCAAGATGGCGCGGGCATCTCCTACGAGCAGTACTTC. The encoded protein is CASSQDGAGISYEQYF.

This clonotype was detected ten times or more. The rearrangement uses TRBV7-9 and TRBJ1-2; possible D gene TRBD1, 5 bases. The germline V gene has CDR1 SEHNR and CDR2 FQNEAQ (reference sequence). V lost 8 bases to trimming and J lost 4 bases, with 14 bases between them. This CDR3 is 13 amino acids long. The CDR3: CASGAPAPYGYTF. DNA for the CDR3: TGTGCCAGCGGGGCACCCGCCCCCTATGGCTACACCTTC.

This clonotype was detected ten times or more. The DNA is omitted, as the CDR3 cannot be located on it reliably, and the CDR3 follows TCRdb's listing. The CDR3 loop is CASSFGTGSRSF. The rearrangement links TRBV7-8 to TRBJ1-1; the table's D gene call, TRBD1, was not cross checked with the DNA. The V gene's germline CDR1 is SGHVS and CDR2 FQNEAQ. The CDR3 extends over 12 residues, inclusive of both ends.

This clonotype was recorded many times. The chain recombines TRBV7-8 with TRBJ2-3; D remains unclear. Germline assignment: CDR1 SGHVS and CDR2 FQNEAQ. This CDR3 is 15 amino acids long. Trimming pared 7 bases from V and 1 base from J, leaving 15 bases between. The CDR3 loop reads CASTLIPGGTDTQYF. The DNA for the CDR3 is TGTGCCAGCACCCTCATACCAGGCGGCACAGATACGCAGTATTTT.

This clonotype came up a few times. The chain couples TRBV5-1 to TRBJ2-1; TRBD1 might be the D (6 bases). Deletions cut 4 bases from V and 5 bases from J, with 10 bases between. Germline V gene data show CDR1 as SGHRS and CDR2 as YFSETQ. This CDR3 has 13 residues. The CDR3 region is CASSVTGDNEQFF. CDR3 DNA: TGCGCCAGCAGCGTGACAGGTGACAATGAGCAGTTCTTC.

The chain joins TRBV7-3 to TRBJ1-2; D is uncertain. Trimming left V 2 bases short and J 2 bases short, with 9 bases between. CDR1 is SGHTA and CDR2 is FQGTGA in the germline V gene. The CDR3 loop spans 14 amino acids. The CDR3 protein is CASSLVAGNYGYTF. Written as DNA, the CDR3 is TGTGCCAGCAGCTTAGTGGCAGGAAACTATGGCTACACCTTC.

This clonotype occurred a few times. V is TRBV12-3 or TRBV12-4 and J is TRBJ2-1, with D possibly being TRBD2 (5 bases). The CDR3 spans 13 residues. Trimming took 4 bases from V and 7 from J, leaving 11 bases between them. The CDR3 DNA reads as TGTGCCAGCAGTTCACCACTAGGAAATGAGCAGTTCTTC. As protein: CASSSPLGNEQFF.

This clonotype was seen only a few times. The chain links TRBV2 to TRBJ1-3; D is perhaps TRBD1 (5 bases). This CDR3 is 16 amino acids long. Germline CDR1 and CDR2: SNHLY and FYNNEI. Trimming pared 3 bases from V and 6 bases from J, leaving 18 bases between. The chain's CDR3 is CASSEVSGTPENTIYF. DNA of the CDR3: TGTGCCAGCAGTGAGGTCTCGGGGACTCCTGAAAACACCATATATTTT.

This clonotype was found a few times. V is TRBV11-3 and J is TRBJ2-5; perhaps TRBD1 as D (7 bases). This CDR3 is built from 13 residues. In germline, CDR1 is SGHNT, CDR2 YENEEA. Trimming shortened V by 5 bases and J by 7 bases, and 14 bases separated the two germline ends. The CDR3, as DNA: TGTGCCAGCAGCACCAGACAGGGAGGGACCCAGTACTTC. Translated, it gives CASSTRQGGTQYF.